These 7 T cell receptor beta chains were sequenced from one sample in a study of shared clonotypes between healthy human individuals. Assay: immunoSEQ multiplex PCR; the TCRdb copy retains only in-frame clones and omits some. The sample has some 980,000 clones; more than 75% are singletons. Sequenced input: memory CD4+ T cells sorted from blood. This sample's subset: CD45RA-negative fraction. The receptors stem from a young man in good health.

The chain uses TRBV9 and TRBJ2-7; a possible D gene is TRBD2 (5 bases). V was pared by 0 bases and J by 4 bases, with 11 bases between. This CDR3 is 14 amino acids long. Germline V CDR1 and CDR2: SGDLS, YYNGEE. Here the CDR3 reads CASSVADLPYEQYF. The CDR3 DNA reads TGTGCCAGCAGCGTAGCGGACTTACCTTACGAGCAGTACTTC.

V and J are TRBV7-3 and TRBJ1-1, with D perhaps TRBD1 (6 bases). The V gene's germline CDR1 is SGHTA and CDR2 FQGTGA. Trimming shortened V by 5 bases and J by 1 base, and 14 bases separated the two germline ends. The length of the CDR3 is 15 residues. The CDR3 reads CASSLQGLPNTEAFF. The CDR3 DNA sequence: TGTGCCAGCAGCCTACAGGGTTTACCGAACACTGAAGCTTTCTTT. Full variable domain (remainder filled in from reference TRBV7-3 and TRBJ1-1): GAGVSQTPSNKVTEKGKYVELRCDPISGHTALYWYRQSLGQGPEFLIYFQGTGAADDSGLPNDRFFAVRPEGSVSTLKIQRTERGDSAVYLCASSLQGLPNTEAFFGQGTRLTVV.

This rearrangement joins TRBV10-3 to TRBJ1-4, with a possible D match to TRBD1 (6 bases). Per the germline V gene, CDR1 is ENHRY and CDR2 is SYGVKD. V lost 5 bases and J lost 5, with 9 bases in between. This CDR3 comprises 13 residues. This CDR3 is CAISRDNNEKLFF. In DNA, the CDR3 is TGTGCCATCAGTAGGGACAACAATGAAAAACTGTTTTTT.

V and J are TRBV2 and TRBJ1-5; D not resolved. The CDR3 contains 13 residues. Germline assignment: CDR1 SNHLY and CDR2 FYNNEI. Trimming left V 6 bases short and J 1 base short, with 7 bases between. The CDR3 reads CASRIESNQPQHF. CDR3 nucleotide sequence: TGTGCCAGCAGGATAGAGAGCAATCAGCCCCAGCATTTT. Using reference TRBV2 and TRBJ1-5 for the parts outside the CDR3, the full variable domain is EPEVTQTPSHQVTQMGQEVILRCVPISNHLYFYWYRQILGQKVEFLVSFYNNEISEKSEIFDDQFSVERPDGSNFTLKIRSTKLEDSAMYFCASRIESNQPQHFGDGTRLSIL.

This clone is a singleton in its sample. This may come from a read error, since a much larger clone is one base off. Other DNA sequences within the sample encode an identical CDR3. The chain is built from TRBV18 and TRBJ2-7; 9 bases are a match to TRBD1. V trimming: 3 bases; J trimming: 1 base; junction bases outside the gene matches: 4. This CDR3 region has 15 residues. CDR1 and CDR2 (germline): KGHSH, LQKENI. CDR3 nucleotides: TGTGCCAGCTCACCCTCCGGGACAGGGTCCTACGAGCAGTACTTC. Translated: CASSPSGTGSYEQYF.

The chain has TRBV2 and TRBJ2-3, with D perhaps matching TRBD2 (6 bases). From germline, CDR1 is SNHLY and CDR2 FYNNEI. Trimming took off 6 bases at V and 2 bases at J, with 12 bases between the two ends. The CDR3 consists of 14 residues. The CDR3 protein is CASRPGLDTDTQYF. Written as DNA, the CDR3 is TGTGCCAGCAGGCCGGGACTCGACACAGATACGCAGTATTTT. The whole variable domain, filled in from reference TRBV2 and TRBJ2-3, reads EPEVTQTPSHQVTQMGQEVILRCVPISNHLYFYWYRQILGQKVEFLVSFYNNEISEKSEIFDDQFSVERPDGSNFTLKIRSTKLEDSAMYFCASRPGLDTDTQYFGPGTRLTVL.

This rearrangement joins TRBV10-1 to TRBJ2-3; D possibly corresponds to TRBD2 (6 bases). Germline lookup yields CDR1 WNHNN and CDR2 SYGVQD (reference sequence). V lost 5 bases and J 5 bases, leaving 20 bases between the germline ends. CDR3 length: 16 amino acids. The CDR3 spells CASSNTGEGPQDTQYF. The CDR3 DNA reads TGCGCCAGCAGTAATACGGGAGAGGGGCCACAAGATACGCAGTATTTT.